This T cell receptor beta chain was documented in a study of vaccination and CD4 T cells after COVID-19. MiXCR, run by TCRdb on the PCR reads, gives a single entry per CDR3 protein. Of 20,000 to 25,000 distinct CDR3 sequences listed, roughly 64% were seen once; the top ten hold approximately 1.1%. The junction had 9 bases not matched to a gene; V was cut back by 5 bases and J by 3 bases. Germline CDR1 LNHDA, CDR2 SQIVND (reference sequence). The CDR3 totals 15 residues. The sequences come from CD4+ T cells from blood, collected before SARS-CoV-2 vaccination. This TCR came from a human donor who had recovered from COVID-19. The V gene is TRBV19, the J gene TRBJ2-7, with 8 bases identical to TRBD2. The CDR3 here is CASSPQAGVDYEQYF. The CDR3 DNA reads as TGTGCCAGTAGTCCCCAAGCGGGAGTTGACTACGAGCAGTACTTC.